Listed below are T cell receptor beta chains from one sample, sequenced in a study of blood T cells in healthy people across ages. From the 5' RACE reads, TCRdb called clonotypes with MiXCR, one entry per CDR3 protein. The sample lists more than 650,000 distinct CDR3 sequences; about 48% were seen once. Specimen: blood. All receptors derive from a man older than 75 in good health. CDR3s leave out the opening cysteine and the closing phenylalanine or tryptophan. The order of the fields is D gene, V gene, CDR3 protein. D genes are given only for firm matches.

d_call: TRBD2
v_call: TRBV11-3
cdr3_aa: ASSPGLAGGDEQY

d_call: -
v_call: TRBV6-1
cdr3_aa: ASLGGPFQEAQY

d_call: -
v_call: TRBV20-1
cdr3_aa: SASHTRQTYEQY

d_call: -
v_call: TRBV28
cdr3_aa: ASSNYEQF

d_call: TRBD2
v_call: TRBV5-1
cdr3_aa: ASSARPAGGETQY

d_call: -
v_call: TRBV10-3
cdr3_aa: AISGAGQRNEQF

d_call: -
v_call: TRBV18
cdr3_aa: ASSLGTGNSYNEQF

d_call: TRBD2
v_call: TRBV2
cdr3_aa: ASRPNFQRERGYAY

d_call: -
v_call: TRBV6-2/TRBV6-3
cdr3_aa: ASSSLTRALH

d_call: TRBD1
v_call: TRBV4-1
cdr3_aa: ASSQAQGAYNEQF

d_call: -
v_call: TRBV2
cdr3_aa: ASSELEPGYT

d_call: TRBD1
v_call: TRBV11-2
cdr3_aa: ASSQDRGLYGYT

d_call: -
v_call: TRBV13
cdr3_aa: ASSQGGFPAYEQY

d_call: TRBD2
v_call: TRBV5-1
cdr3_aa: ASSLVAGVPYEQY

d_call: -
v_call: TRBV5-5
cdr3_aa: ASSPWGYANTGELF

d_call: -
v_call: TRBV7-9
cdr3_aa: ASSPSGGVEAF

d_call: -
v_call: TRBV27
cdr3_aa: ASTPGIPSSYNEQF

d_call: -
v_call: TRBV6-5
cdr3_aa: ACSLQGANYGYT

d_call: -
v_call: TRBV20-1
cdr3_aa: SARLSSGHGSSYEQY

d_call: -
v_call: TRBV6-2/TRBV6-3
cdr3_aa: ASSYSGRSTYGYT

d_call: TRBD2
v_call: TRBV5-1
cdr3_aa: ASSSRTSGSPDTQY

d_call: -
v_call: TRBV21-1
cdr3_aa: ASSSASRMDSYEQY

d_call: TRBD1
v_call: TRBV9
cdr3_aa: ASSVLGQEVSGANVLT

d_call: -
v_call: TRBV30
cdr3_aa: AWSRAGEKLF

d_call: TRBD2
v_call: TRBV12-3/TRBV12-4
cdr3_aa: ASSTFVAGDEQY

d_call: -
v_call: TRBV20-1
cdr3_aa: SARPGGGYEQY

d_call: -
v_call: TRBV7-9
cdr3_aa: ASTPTGRQETQF

d_call: TRBD2
v_call: TRBV28
cdr3_aa: ASSFTSGQETQY

d_call: -
v_call: TRBV29-1
cdr3_aa: SVHQATDTQY

d_call: TRBD2
v_call: TRBV20-1
cdr3_aa: SAPGLGSYNEQF

d_call: TRBD2
v_call: TRBV20-1
cdr3_aa: SALLAGVYEQY

d_call: -
v_call: TRBV2
cdr3_aa: ASMVQVGTEAF

d_call: TRBD1
v_call: TRBV7-9
cdr3_aa: ASTVTGMNYGYT

d_call: -
v_call: TRBV14
cdr3_aa: ASNPLGWSYEQY

d_call: TRBD2
v_call: TRBV29-1
cdr3_aa: SAPLAGGAQY

d_call: TRBD2
v_call: TRBV20-1
cdr3_aa: SAEPLAGKNEQY

d_call: -
v_call: TRBV6-5
cdr3_aa: ASSYRGSKNTGELF

d_call: TRBD2
v_call: TRBV7-2
cdr3_aa: ASSLVRWEGRETQY

d_call: -
v_call: TRBV5-1
cdr3_aa: ASSIQGGNSYEQY

d_call: -
v_call: TRBV7-2
cdr3_aa: ASSLRRQYNEQY

d_call: TRBD2
v_call: TRBV24-1
cdr3_aa: ATSVLAGGRYEQY

d_call: -
v_call: TRBV12-3/TRBV12-4
cdr3_aa: ASSPEGNTIY

d_call: TRBD2
v_call: TRBV20-1
cdr3_aa: SAKALAGVSYNEQY